A single sample gave rise to the 11 T cell receptor beta chains below, sequenced in a study of T cell repertoires in cytomegalovirus infection. TCRdb reprocessed the reads via MiXCR and lists one record per CDR3 protein. The sample consists of 250,000 or so distinct CDR3 sequences, approximately 9.1% of them appearing once. Sequencing used PBMCs. Receptor source: a human donor in good health (CMV status not recorded). Some clones in this sample may be carry-over from other donors' samples.

This clonotype came up a few times. The chain combines TRBV5-5 with TRBJ1-2; 7 bases line up with TRBD1. The V segment lost 0 bases and the J segment 3 bases; nucleotides outside the gene matches: 5. The CDR3 runs to 15 residues. CDR1 is SGHKS and CDR2 is YYEKEE in the germline V gene (reference sequence). The CDR3 here is CASSLAQGIDYGYTF. CDR3 DNA: TGTGCCAGCAGCTTGGCACAGGGGATCGACTATGGCTACACCTTC. Full variable domain (remainder filled in from reference TRBV5-5 and TRBJ1-2): DAGVTQSPTHLIKTRGQQVTLRCSPISGHKSVSWYQQVLGQGPQFIFQYYEKEERGRGNFPDRFSARQFPNYSSELNVNALLLGDSALYLCASSLAQGIDYGYTFGSGTRLTVV.

This clonotype showed up many times. The V gene is TRBV6-1, the J gene TRBJ2-5; 8 positions match TRBD2. Germline V gene data show CDR1 as MNHNS and CDR2 as SASEGT. The V segment lost 8 bases and the J segment 5 bases; nucleotides outside the gene matches: 19. CDR3 size: 17 residues. The CDR3 DNA is TGTGCCAGCCGTAAGGGCGGTTCGCGGGGGGCTGGGGAGACCCAGTACTTC. Translation: CASRKGGSRGAGETQYF.

This clonotype was observed at least ten times. The V and J genes are TRBV7-6 and TRBJ2-3; 8 nucleotides line up with TRBD1. V lost 3 bases and J lost 2; bases outside the gene matches: 7. Per the germline V gene, CDR1 is SGHVS and CDR2 is FNYEAQ. CDR3 length: 16 amino acids. The CDR3: CASSFQQGQDTDTQYF. For the CDR3, the DNA is TGTGCCAGCAGCTTCCAACAGGGACAGGACACAGATACGCAGTATTTT.

A single count supports this clonotype. This chain connects TRBV7-2 to TRBJ1-5, with 9 bases matching TRBD1. The length of the CDR3 is 14 residues. The ends lost 4 bases at V and 7 bases at J; junction bases unmatched: 5. Germline-derived CDR1 and CDR2 are SGHTA and FQGNSA. CDR3 sequence: CASSYTGGEQPQHF. The DNA of the CDR3 is TGTGCCAGCAGCTATACAGGGGGCGAGCAGCCCCAGCATTTT.

This clonotype has more than one count but fewer than ten. The chain couples TRBV6-2 or TRBV6-3 to TRBJ2-1; the match to TRBD1 covers 8 bases. This CDR3 comprises 15 residues. Germline CDR1 MNHEY, CDR2 SVGEGT. The ends lost 7 bases at V and 0 bases at J; junction bases unmatched: 5. The CDR3 protein is CASTWDRSSYNEQFF. CDR3 DNA: TGTGCCAGCACCTGGGACAGGAGCTCCTACAATGAGCAGTTCTTC.

The sample holds many counts of this clonotype. The chain couples TRBV5-6 to TRBJ1-6; D unresolved. Per the germline V gene, CDR1 is SGHDT and CDR2 is YYEEEE. The V gene lost 0 bases and the J gene lost 8 bases, with 12 bases spanning the gap. CDR3 size: 15 residues. CDR3 coding DNA: TGTGCCAGCAGCTTGGGCCGGGAGATCTATTCACCCCTCCACTTT. Its protein is CASSLGREIYSPLHF.

This clonotype was counted many times. The genes are TRBV7-2 and TRBJ2-6, with 8 bases identical to TRBD2. Germline CDR1 reads SGHTA; CDR2 reads FQGNSA. V lost 5 bases, J lost 6 bases, and 15 bases stayed unmatched. The CDR3 contains 18 residues. CDR3 in DNA: TGTGCCAGCAGCCCAGGCAGGTCGGGGGGGATATTGGCCAACGTCCTGACTTTC. It specifies CASSPGRSGGILANVLTF.

This clonotype was detected many times. The chain joins TRBV7-3 to TRBJ1-1, with D possibly matching TRBD1 (5 bases). V was shortened by 2 bases and J by 2 bases, with 12 bases between the two germline ends. The CDR3 runs to 15 residues. Germline lookup yields CDR1 SGHTA and CDR2 FQGTGA. CDR3 sequence: CASSLDPQGNTEAFF. The CDR3 DNA sequence: TGTGCCAGCAGCTTAGACCCCCAGGGAAACACTGAAGCTTTCTTT.

This clonotype was found many times. The J gene is TRBJ1-2, the V gene TRBV6-5; 7 nucleotides match TRBD1. There are 14 residues in the CDR3. CDR1 MNHEY and CDR2 SVGAGI come from the germline V gene. J lost 5 bases, V lost 4 bases, and 7 bases had no gene match. The chain's CDR3 is CASSFDRAPYGYTF. DNA for the CDR3: TGTGCCAGCAGTTTCGACAGGGCCCCTTATGGCTACACCTTC.

There are many counts of this clonotype. V gene TRBV18 combines with J gene TRBJ1-4; D uncertain. The V gene lost 4 bases and the J gene lost 5 bases, with 8 bases spanning the gap. The CDR3 runs 13 residues. Germline V lookup: CDR1 KGHSH, CDR2 LQKENI. CDR3 nucleotide sequence: TGTGCCAGCTCACGGCAGGCGAATGAAAAACTGTTTTTT. Amino acid sequence: CASSRQANEKLFF. Variable domain in full (rest from reference TRBV18 and TRBJ1-4): NAGVMQNPRHLVRRRGQEARLRCSPMKGHSHVYWYRQLPEEGLKFMVYLQKENIIDESGMPKERFSAEFPKEGPSILRIQQVVRGDSAAYFCASSRQANEKLFFGSGTQLSVL.

This clonotype was observed at least ten times. The V call is TRBV7-2, the J call TRBJ2-7, with D maybe TRBD2 (6 bases). V was cut by 5 bases and J by 1 base, with 18 bases left in between. Germline values: CDR1 SGHTA, CDR2 FQGNSA. There are 16 residues in the CDR3. CDR3 residues: CASSPILGRESYEQYF. The CDR3 DNA is TGTGCCAGCAGCCCAATTCTCGGGCGGGAATCCTACGAGCAGTACTTC.